Sequencing of this TCR beta chain was carried out in a study of blood T cell repertoires in COVID-19. Study-level background: COVID-19 samples, acute and convalescent, were from the United States, Italy and Spain.

CDR1 is GTSNPN, CDR2 SVGIG, per germline (reference sequence). CDR3 length: 10 residues. Some clones are missing from TCRdb's copy, which holds only in-frame ones; the method was immunoSEQ multiplex PCR. The top ten hold around 2% of the sample, which has about 320,000 clones, about 85% seen once. Cohorts were determined from participant-reported clinical history. Participants classified as exposed had met a COVID-19 case within 2 weeks before study entry. This clone came up once. A junction end diverges from the germline sequence, so it may reflect a read error. The gene calls are TRBV30 and TRBJ1-6; 7 nucleotides match TRBD1. The clonotype was recovered from a woman aged 25 to 39 who had been exposed to COVID-19. The specimen sequenced was PBMCs or T cells enriched from blood (not recorded which). CDR3 DNA: TGTGCCTGGAGGGGGGACAGATGGGCCTTT. This encodes CAWRGDRWAF.